This paragraph covers one TCR beta chain sequence. Its antigen is still unknown. The CDR3 is 16 amino acids. Germline CDR1 and CDR2: LGHNA and YSLEER. This entry is derived from a study of CXCR3-negative and CXCR3-positive naive CD8 T cells. Whole-study results and caveats: Memory cells diverged, while naive CXCR3-positive and CXCR3-negative cells had similar TRBV-TRBJ usage. Comparison of naive cells showed more hydrophobic TRB CDR3s in CXCR3-positive than in CXCR3-negative naive cells.

In preparing the TRB cDNA libraries, 5' RACE with UMI labels was used. With the 5' RACE reads reprocessed, TCRdb shows one record per CDR3 protein and no DNA. In total, the table holds around 160,000 distinct CDR3 sequences. The clonotype originates from a human donor in good health. Some clones in this sample may be carry-over from other donors' samples. The sample comprised naive CXCR3+ CD8+ T cells from blood. This sample's subset: CD45RO-CCR7+CD27+CD95- naive CD8+ T cells expressing CXCR3 (TNR3+). V is TRBV4-3 and J is TRBJ2-1; TCRdb indicates TRBD1, and absent DNA this call remains unverified. CDR3 loop: CASSQDRVTGIYEQFF.